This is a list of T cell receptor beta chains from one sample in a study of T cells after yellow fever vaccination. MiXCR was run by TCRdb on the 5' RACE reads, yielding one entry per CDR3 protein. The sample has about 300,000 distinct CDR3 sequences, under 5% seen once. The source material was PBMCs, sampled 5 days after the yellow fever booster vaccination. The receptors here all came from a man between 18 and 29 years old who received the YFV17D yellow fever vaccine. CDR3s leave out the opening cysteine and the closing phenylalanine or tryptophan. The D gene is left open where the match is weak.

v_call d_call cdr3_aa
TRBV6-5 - ASSYGGSYGYT
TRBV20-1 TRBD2 SAGRLAGAANTGELF
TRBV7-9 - ASSFSGADTQY
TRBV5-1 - ASSLVLQGRTEAF
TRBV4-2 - ASSHPIKGDLNSLEGGYT
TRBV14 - ASSLHLDTEAF
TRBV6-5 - ASSYGDRYTDTQY
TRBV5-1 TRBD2 ASSLSGGFADTQY
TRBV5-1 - ASSLEPSSYNSPLH
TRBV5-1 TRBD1 ASIKAGQGGTGELF
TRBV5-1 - ASSLGAGDSEQY
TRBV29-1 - SGTGTPSYNEQF
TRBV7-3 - ASSSSALGTPQY
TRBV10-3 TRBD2 AISEEAGGSTDTQY
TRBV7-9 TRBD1 ASSLSRDRPNTDTQY
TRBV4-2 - ASSQALRGHYGYT
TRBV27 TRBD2 ASSSLGGIETQY
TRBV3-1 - ASSQSETGFYGYT
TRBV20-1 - SAKGPDRNPYEQY
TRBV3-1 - ASSQRAGELF
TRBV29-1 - SVEGEQPYQETQY
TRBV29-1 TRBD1 SVTGGQETQY
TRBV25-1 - ASSDSSSYEQY
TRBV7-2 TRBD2 ASSFTSGLNGEQY
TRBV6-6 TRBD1 ASKPRGDTQY
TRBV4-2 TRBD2 ASSQDATSGPLSQY
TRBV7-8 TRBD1 ASSLDRGPYGYT
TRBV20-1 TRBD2 SARDLAGAYQETQY
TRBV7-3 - ASSSHPGVDTEAF
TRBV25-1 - ASSEPVTSRLF
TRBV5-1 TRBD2 ASSLRLAGITDTQY
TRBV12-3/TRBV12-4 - ASSFQGRATQY
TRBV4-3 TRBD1 ASSRYSGQGAPRLVGYT
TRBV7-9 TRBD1 ASSVRTGGGEKLF
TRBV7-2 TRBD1 ASSQDRVGNTIY
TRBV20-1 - SAIDRSTYNEQF
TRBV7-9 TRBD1 ASSTQGRGQQAF
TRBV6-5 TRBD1 ASSYSGAGGGSTEAF
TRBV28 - ASSPGRRNTEAF
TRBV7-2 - ASTRSPVETQY
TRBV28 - ASRNRFSTDTQY
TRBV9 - ASSVGGRGVREAF
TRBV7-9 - ASSLVVTVSGNTIY
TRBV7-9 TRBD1 ASSSPRGQGRSYNEQF
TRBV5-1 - ASSLRGARVLETQY
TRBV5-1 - ASSPGLLSSYNEQF
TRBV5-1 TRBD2 ASSSSGTSGGEQF
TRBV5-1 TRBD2 ASSRRGTSHRGQETQY
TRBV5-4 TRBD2 ASSFGGADSEQY
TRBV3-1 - ASSQGTASGANVLT
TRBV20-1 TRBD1 SATGTASRIETQY
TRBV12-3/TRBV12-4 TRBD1 ASSPGQGAETQY
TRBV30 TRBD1 ALGRQGYGQPQH
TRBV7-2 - ATRTLNTEAF
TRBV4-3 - ASSQDGGVLREKLF
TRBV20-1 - SARDGRENQPQH
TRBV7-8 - ASSLVVAPLGTQY